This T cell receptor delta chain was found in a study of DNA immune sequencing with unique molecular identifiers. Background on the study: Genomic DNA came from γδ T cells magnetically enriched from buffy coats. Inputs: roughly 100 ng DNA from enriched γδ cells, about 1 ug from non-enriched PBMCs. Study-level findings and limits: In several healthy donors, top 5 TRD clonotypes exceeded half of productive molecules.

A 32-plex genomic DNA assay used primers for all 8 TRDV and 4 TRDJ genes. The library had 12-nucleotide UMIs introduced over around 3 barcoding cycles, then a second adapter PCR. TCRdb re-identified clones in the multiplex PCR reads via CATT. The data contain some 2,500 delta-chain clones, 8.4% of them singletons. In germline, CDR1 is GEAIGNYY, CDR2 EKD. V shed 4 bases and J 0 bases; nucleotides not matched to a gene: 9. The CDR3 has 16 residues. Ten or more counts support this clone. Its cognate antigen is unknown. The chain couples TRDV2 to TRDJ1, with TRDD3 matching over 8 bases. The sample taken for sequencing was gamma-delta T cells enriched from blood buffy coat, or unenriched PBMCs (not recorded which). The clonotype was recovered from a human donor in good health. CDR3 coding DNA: TGTGCCTGTGAACCCCTGGGGGACCAGTACACCGATAAACTCATCTTT. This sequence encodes CACEPLGDQYTDKLIF.